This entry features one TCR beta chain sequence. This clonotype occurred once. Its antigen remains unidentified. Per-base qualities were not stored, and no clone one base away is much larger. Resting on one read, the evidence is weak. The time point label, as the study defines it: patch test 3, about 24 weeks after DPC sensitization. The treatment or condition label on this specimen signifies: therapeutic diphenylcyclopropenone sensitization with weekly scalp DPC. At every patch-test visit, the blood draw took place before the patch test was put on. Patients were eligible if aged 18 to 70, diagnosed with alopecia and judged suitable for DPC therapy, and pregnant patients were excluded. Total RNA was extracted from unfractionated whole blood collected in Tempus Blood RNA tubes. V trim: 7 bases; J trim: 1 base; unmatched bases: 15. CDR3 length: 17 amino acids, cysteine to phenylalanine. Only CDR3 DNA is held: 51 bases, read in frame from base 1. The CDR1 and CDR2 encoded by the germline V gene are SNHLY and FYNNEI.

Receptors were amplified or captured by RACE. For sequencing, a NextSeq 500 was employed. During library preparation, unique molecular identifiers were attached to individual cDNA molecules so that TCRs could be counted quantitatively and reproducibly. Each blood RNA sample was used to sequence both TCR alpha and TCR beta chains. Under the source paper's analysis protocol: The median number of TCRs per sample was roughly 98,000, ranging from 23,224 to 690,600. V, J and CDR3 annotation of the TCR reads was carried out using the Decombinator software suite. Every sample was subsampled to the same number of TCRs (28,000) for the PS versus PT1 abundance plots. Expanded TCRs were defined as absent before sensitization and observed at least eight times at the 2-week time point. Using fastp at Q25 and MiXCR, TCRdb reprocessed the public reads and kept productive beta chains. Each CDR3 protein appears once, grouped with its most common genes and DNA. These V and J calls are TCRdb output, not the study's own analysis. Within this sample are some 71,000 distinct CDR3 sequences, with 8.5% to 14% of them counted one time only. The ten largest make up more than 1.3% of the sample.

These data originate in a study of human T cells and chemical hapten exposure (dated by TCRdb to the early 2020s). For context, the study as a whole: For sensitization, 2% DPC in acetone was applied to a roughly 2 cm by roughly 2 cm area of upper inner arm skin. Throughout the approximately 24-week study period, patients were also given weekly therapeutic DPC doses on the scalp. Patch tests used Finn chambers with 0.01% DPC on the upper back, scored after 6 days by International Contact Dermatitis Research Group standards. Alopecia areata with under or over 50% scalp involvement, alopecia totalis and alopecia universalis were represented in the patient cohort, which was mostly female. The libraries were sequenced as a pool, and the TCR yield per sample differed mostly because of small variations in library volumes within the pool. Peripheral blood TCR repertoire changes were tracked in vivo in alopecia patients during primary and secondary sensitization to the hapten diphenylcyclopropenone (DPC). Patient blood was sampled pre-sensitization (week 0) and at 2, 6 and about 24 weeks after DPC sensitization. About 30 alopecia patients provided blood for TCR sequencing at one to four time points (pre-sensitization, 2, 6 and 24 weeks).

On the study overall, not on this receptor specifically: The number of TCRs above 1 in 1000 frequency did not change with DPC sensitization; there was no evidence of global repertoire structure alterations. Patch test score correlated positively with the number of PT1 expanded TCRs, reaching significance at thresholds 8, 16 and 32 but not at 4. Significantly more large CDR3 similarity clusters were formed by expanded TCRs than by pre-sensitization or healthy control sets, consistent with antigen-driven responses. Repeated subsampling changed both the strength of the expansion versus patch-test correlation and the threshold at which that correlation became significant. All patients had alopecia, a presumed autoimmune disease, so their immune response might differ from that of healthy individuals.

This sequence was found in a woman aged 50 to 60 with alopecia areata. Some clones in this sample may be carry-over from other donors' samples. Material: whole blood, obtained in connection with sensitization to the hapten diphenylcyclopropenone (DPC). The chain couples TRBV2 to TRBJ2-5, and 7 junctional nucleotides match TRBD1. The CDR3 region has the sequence CASNRYALRDSQETQYF. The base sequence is TGTGCCAGCAATCGATATGCTCTCCGGGACAGCCAAGAGACCCAGTACTTC.